This T cell receptor beta chain derives from a study of cytomegalovirus exposure and HLA in healthy donors (dated by TCRdb to between 2016 and 2019). At the level of the whole study: An earlier analysis of several hundred of the donors reported approximately 300 Gb of sequence data and 95 million to 130 million unique TCR beta sequences obtained from around 190 million T cells. Roughly 300 gigabases of sequencing data and around 85 million unique TCR sequences made up an early release that covered 500 to 700 HLA-typed donors. Of the roughly 400 genotyped donors, 65% to 90% fell in the genetic ancestry cluster associated with self-reported Caucasian donors. The study aimed to test whether signatures of past pathogen exposure could be identified by cataloging public T cell receptors. Using immunosequencing, the study profiled T cell repertoires from approximately 700 subjects and related those repertoires to cytomegalovirus serostatus. Along with the roughly 610-subject first cohort, a separate validation cohort of roughly 110 different subjects was used. The study combined high-throughput TCR immunosequencing, statistical association of individual TCRs with disease status, and machine learning to predict cytomegalovirus infection status. In a later analysis, previously published TCR beta repertoires from 500 to 750 donors were re-analyzed and high-resolution HLA genotyping was added so that TCR occurrence patterns could be studied. Rather than drawing on any new phenotypic data, the later analysis identified candidate immune exposures from TCR beta sequences and the way those sequences occurred across donors. An earlier analysis of several hundred of the donors used high-throughput TCR beta sequencing to judge whether each TCR beta V gene segment behaved as functional or pseudogenic. Donor age, sex, ethnicity and CMV serostatus were compiled alongside the repertoire data. In a later genetic analysis, genome-wide SNP genotypes for about three fifths of the 666 donors were used, and that subset was treated as a discovery cohort. All discovery cohort repertoires had been generated using a single sequencing platform. Class I and class II HLA loci were covered by the typing at four-digit resolution. Typing coverage varied by locus: about 620-630 donors for A, B, C, DRB1 and DQB1; under 550 for DQA1; some 610 for DPA1; more than 450 for DPB1. Roughly 5 DR-DQ haplotypes were handled as single units for association and clustering, since linkage in the cohort was strong. Among several hundred genotyped donors of the cohort, an average of approximately 240,000 unique TCR beta nucleotide sequences was sequenced per donor, of which about 19% were non-productive. General findings and caveats noted by the study authors: The classifier was reported to diagnose cytomegalovirus status with high specificity and sensitivity in both the original and validation cohorts. Specific HLA alleles were associated with 15,000 to 20,000 TCR beta sequences at a false discovery rate of 0.05 in a later analysis. In an earlier analysis of 587 of the donors, most TCR beta V segments appeared in productive rearrangements about 87% or about 30% of the time, broadly matching IMGT annotations. Because counts were too low, roughly 18 rarely observed V segments, including chromosome 9 orphons, were left out of the earlier analysis of several hundred of the donors. A few of the identified cytomegalovirus-associated TCR beta chains were confirmed in vitro to be specific for cytomegalovirus antigens. CMV serostatus was the only immune exposure information available for the cohort. According to a later analysis, most CMV-associated TCR beta chains appeared to be HLA-restricted, and the HLA associations seemed to be driven largely by CMV exposure. In a later analysis, HLA-associated TCR beta chains were found to be more clonally expanded and to have lower generation probabilities than equally common non-associated chains. The cohort was sequenced for TCR beta chains only, and without alpha or paired-chain data the features that could be detected were limited. The study listed 150 to 200 TCR beta chains as associated with cytomegalovirus. Linkage disequilibrium might explain the correlated functional status among segregating V segments, but an unknown experimental factor could not be ruled out. According to a later analysis, parvovirus B19, influenza, CMV and Epstein-Barr virus appeared linked to several top co-occurrence clusters. V-gene and J-gene trimming of TCR beta chains was associated with a missense DCLRE1C variant in a later genetic analysis, and the association was replicated in an independent cohort. In a later genetic analysis, fewer N-insertions in productive TCRs were reported among donors in an Asian-associated ancestry cluster than the roughly 700-donor mean. While some public TCRs were present in many individuals, most TCR sequences turned up only very rarely across donors. A cluster of highly shared sequence variants was judged likely to represent a technical artifact of the sequencing pipeline. Assigning TCR associations to individual alleles was difficult when HLA alleles, especially DR and DQ, strongly co-occurred. Because some donors lacked HLA typing at each locus, the association tests relied only on the typed subset. Roughly uniform sequencing depth across donors was assumed in presence/absence analyses, although this assumption may not hold. In a later analysis, TCR association rates were found to vary across HLA loci, with the most associated TCRs seen for DRB1 alleles and the fewest for HLA-C alleles. It was suggested by the authors that the approach could potentially be generalized to other disease states and immunological phenotypes. A further reported finding was that TCR beta sequences accurately predicted the HLA-A and HLA-B alleles for most subjects in the first cohort. Some IMGT-functional V segments, including TRBV6-2 and TRBV6-3, could not be distinguished by the 87-base-pair reads and were therefore excluded.

A remark on this clone: Its target antigen remains unknown. There are no base qualities to consult, and no much larger clone falls within one base.

The germline ends are 8 bases apart after V is trimmed by 1 base and J by 5 bases. The CDR3 measures 13 amino acids from cysteine to phenylalanine. Only CDR3 DNA is held: 39 bases, read in frame from base 1. CDR1 and CDR2 are read off the germline V gene as LGHNA and YSLEER. The cohort consisted of 650 to 850 healthy bone marrow donors. At the time of sampling, every cohort member was nominally healthy, though immune exposures that went unrecorded were likely present. The donor was CMV seropositive and was included in the group of approximately 300 seropositive cohort members. Every donor gave a peripheral blood sample, and the peripheral blood mononuclear cells from that sample were used for TCR beta sequencing. Genomic DNA extraction from the blood cell samples was performed with the Qiagen DNeasy Blood Extraction Kit. Receptor amplification or capture employed the immunoSEQ multiplex PCR assay. For the multiplex PCR, a mixture combining 60 forward primers for TCR Vbeta segments and 13 reverse primers for TCR Jbeta segments was used. Amplification of the CDR3 region of rearranged TCR beta genes was performed with a multiplex PCR assay on genomic DNA. The Illumina HiSeq System was used to sequence the amplified TCR beta libraries as 87-base-pair reads. The study's processing was this. A later analysis counted about 76 million unique TCR beta chains across the 666 repertoires, and roughly 9.9 million of these chains were shared by at least two donors. Raw reads were error-corrected and collapsed into unique sequences by a nearest-neighbor algorithm in which closely related sequences were merged to remove PCR and sequencing errors. CDR3 sequences were aligned to IMGT reference sequences to assign V, D and J gene segments. For a sequence to be retained, a match of at least six nucleotides to both a V gene segment and a J gene segment was required. Rearrangements were called productive when the CDR3 lacked stop codons and stayed in frame with V and J; all others were non-productive. Following IMGT convention, CDR3 was defined as the stretch from the second conserved V-encoded cysteine up to the conserved J-encoded phenylalanine. The earlier analysis of approximately 500 of the donors excluded sequences that lacked an unambiguous match to a single V gene segment. An earlier analysis of several hundred of the donors classified V segments as functional when productive rearrangements were above 56.7% and as segregating when the standard deviation between donors was above 5%. A statistical classification framework was developed to diagnose cytomegalovirus status using the catalog of TCR beta chain sequences. In a later analysis, TCR nucleotide sequences were compared against IMGT/GENE-DB human TR gene sequences so that V and J genes could be assigned. A later analysis assigned CDR3 sequences and most-parsimonious VDJ recombination scenarios with the TCRdist pipeline. In a later analysis, each TCR beta chain was defined by its CDR3 amino acid sequence together with its V-gene family, and reads without a unique V-gene family were excluded. In a later analysis, several hundred highly shared, low-generation-probability nucleotide sequences were removed to address suspected cross-contamination and a sequencing artifact. In a later analysis, a clonal expansion index for each public chain was calculated from normalized within-repertoire ranks of inferred template counts. In a later analysis, generation probabilities were computed using a VDJ recombination model fitted to out-of-frame rearrangements, and the results were checked against IGoR. A later analysis scored TCR-TCR, TCR-HLA and TCR-CMV co-occurrence with hypergeometric tests, applying a repertoire-size bias correction to TCR pairs. To estimate false discovery rates, a later analysis permuted the HLA or CMV assignments 20 times. In a later analysis, co-occurring TCRs were grouped using DBSCAN, and TCRdist sequence similarity was added for clustering within HLA-allele-positive subsets. For co-occurrence clustering, repertoires with fewer than 30,000 or more than 120,000 public chains were excluded, along with 4 to 6 repertoires with anomalous nucleotide sharing. TCRdb's version of the immuneACCESS table is confined to in-frame rearrangements and falls short of the full clone set. An unresolved V gene accounts for under half of the shortfall where checked; the remainder is of unknown origin. V and J calls and clone size are given by that table; D and trimming were obtained from the DNA. The sample records about 160,000 clones, approximately 80% of which are singletons. About 2.4% of the sample rests with the top ten.

Material for sequencing was PBMCs. This receptor chain uses TRBV4-3 and TRBJ1-1; no D segment can be confidently identified. The origin of this receptor is a woman between 40 and 50 years old in good health and CMV-seropositive. Read as DNA, the sequence is TGCGCCAGCAGCCAAGTTTACAAAACTGAAGCTTTCTTT. It is translated as CASSQVYKTEAFF.